This T cell receptor (beta chain) was identified during a study of shared clonotypes between healthy human individuals. Looking at the study overall: Every donor yielded three CD4 naive, three CD4 memory, two CD8 naive and one CD8 memory plate.

J gave up 2 bases and V 4 bases, and 7 bases lay outside the gene matches. Germline V gene lookup returns CDR1 SQVTM and CDR2 ANQGSEA. This CDR3 spans 15 amino acids. From CD4+ cells came CD45RA+ naive and CD45RA-negative memory subsets. Here immunoSEQ multiplex PCR was the method, and the copy in TCRdb shows in-frame clones only, minus some. The sample has 730,000 or so clones, 60% to 80% seen once. The J gene is TRBJ2-2, the V gene TRBV29-1, with 7 bases that match TRBD2. What was sequenced was memory CD4+ T cells sorted from blood. Noted subset: CD45RA-negative fraction. This receptor was taken from a woman aged 30 to 39 in good health. Written as DNA, the CDR3 is TGCAGCGTTGGTGGCGGGAGCGGAAACACCGGGGAGCTGTTTTTT. This codes for CSVGGGSGNTGELFF.